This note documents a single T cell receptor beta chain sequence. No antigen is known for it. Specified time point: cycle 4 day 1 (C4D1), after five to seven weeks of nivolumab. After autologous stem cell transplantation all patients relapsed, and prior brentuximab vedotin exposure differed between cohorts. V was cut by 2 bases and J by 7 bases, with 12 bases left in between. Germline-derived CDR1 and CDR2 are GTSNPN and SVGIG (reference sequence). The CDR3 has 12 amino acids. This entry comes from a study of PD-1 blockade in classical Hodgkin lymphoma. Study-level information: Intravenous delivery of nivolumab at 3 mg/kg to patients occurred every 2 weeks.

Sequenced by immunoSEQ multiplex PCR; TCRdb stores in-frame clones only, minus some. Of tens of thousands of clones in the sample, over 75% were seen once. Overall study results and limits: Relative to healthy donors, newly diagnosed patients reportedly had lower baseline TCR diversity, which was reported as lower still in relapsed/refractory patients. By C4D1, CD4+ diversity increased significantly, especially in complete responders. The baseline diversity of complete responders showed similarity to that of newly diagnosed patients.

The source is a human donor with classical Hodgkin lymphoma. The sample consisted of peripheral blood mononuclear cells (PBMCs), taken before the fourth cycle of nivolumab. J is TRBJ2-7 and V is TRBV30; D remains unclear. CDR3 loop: CAWSQDPTEQYF. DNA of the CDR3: TGTGCCTGGAGTCAGGACCCGACAGAGCAGTACTTC.